The 32 T cell receptor beta chains presented below share a single source sample, sequenced in a study of blood T cell repertoires in COVID-19. Sequencing was performed with immunoSEQ multiplex PCR; in TCRdb, only in-frame clones are kept and a portion is missing. Of 350,000 to 550,000 clones listed, approximately 90% are singletons. The sample was PBMCs or T cells enriched from blood (not recorded which). All receptors come from a woman under 30 with acute COVID-19.

The V call is TRBV9, the J call TRBJ2-2; D not resolved. The CDR3 sequence is 13 residues long. Germline V gives CDR1 SGDLS, CDR2 YYNGEE. V was pared by 5 bases and J by 0 bases, with 5 bases between. CDR3 in amino acids: CASSLANTGELFF. In DNA, the CDR3 is TGTGCCAGCAGTCTTGCGAACACCGGGGAGCTGTTTTTT.

The chain employs TRBV5-4 and TRBJ2-1; D is unresolved. CDR1 and CDR2 (germline): SGHNT, YYREEE (reference sequence). The V end lost 3 bases, the J end lost 4 bases, and 8 bases lay between the germline ends. The CDR3 covers 13 residues. CDR3 loop: CASSYDIYNEQFF. DNA of the CDR3: TGTGCCAGCAGCTACGACATATACAATGAGCAGTTCTTC.

The chain links TRBV11-2 to TRBJ2-1; 7 positions agree with TRBD2. The germline CDR1 and CDR2 sequences are SGHAT and FQNNGV. The J segment lost 0 bases and the V segment lost 0 bases, leaving 5 bases of the junction unmatched. The length of the CDR3 is 17 residues. The CDR3 DNA sequence: TGTGCCAGCAGCTTAGATCCTCGCGGGAGCTCCTACAATGAGCAGTTCTTC. This sequence encodes CASSLDPRGSSYNEQFF.

The chain recombines TRBV4-1 with TRBJ2-5, with D perhaps matching TRBD2 (6 bases). The germline V gene encodes CDR1 MGHRA and CDR2 YSYEKL. The CDR3 has 18 residues. V was trimmed by 3 bases and J by 1 base, leaving 21 bases between them. Here the CDR3 reads CASSQLLGSRGIQETQYF. DNA of the CDR3: TGCGCCAGCAGCCAGCTTCTGGGTAGTCGGGGGATCCAAGAGACCCAGTACTTC.

The chain combines TRBV13 with TRBJ2-1; TRBD2 aligns across 13 bases. CDR1 PRHDT and CDR2 FYEKMQ come from the germline V gene (reference sequence). The CDR3 loop spans 16 amino acids. Trimming removed 2 bases from V and 4 bases from J; junction bases left unmatched: 2. CDR3 sequence: CASSLRGLAGYNEQFF. The CDR3 coding sequence is TGTGCCAGCAGCTTAAGGGGACTAGCGGGATACAATGAGCAGTTCTTC.

J is TRBJ2-3 and V is TRBV21-1; the D segment call TRBD2 is taken from the table without a DNA check. TRBV21-1 is a pseudogene. The CDR3 contains 17 residues. CDR3 in amino acids: CASSIIAGGFNTDTQYF. CDR3 nucleotides: TGTGCCAGCAGCATAATAGCGGGGGGTTTCAACACAGATACGCAGTATTTT.

With respect to this clone: The same CDR3 can be traced to other DNA sequences in this sample. The gene calls are TRBV18 and TRBJ1-2, with 7 bases aligning to TRBD1. CDR3 length equals 13 residues. V gave up 3 bases and J gave up 2 bases; unmatched junction bases: 0. Germline V CDR1 and CDR2: KGHSH, LQKENI. In DNA, the CDR3 is TGTGCCAGCTCACCGGGACAGAACTATGGCTACACCTTC. Its protein is CASSPGQNYGYTF.

V is TRBV9 and J is TRBJ2-3; weak D call: TRBD2 (6 bases). CDR1 is SGDLS and CDR2 is YYNGEE in the germline V gene. Trimming removed 2 bases at V and 2 bases at J, with 12 bases between. The CDR3 is made up of 15 amino acids. The CDR3 DNA reads as TGTGCCAGCAGCGTGGGGACTGTGAACACAGATACGCAGTATTTT. It is translated as CASSVGTVNTDTQYF.

The chain is built from TRBV5-4 and TRBJ1-2; D gene unclear. CDR3 size: 15 residues. The V gene lost 0 bases and the J gene lost 7 bases, with 16 bases spanning the gap. Germline V gene data show CDR1 as SGHNT and CDR2 as YYREEE (reference sequence). CDR3: CASSLDRGSLSGYTF. The CDR3 DNA reads TGTGCCAGCAGCTTGGATCGGGGATCCCTTAGTGGCTACACCTTC.

The V and J genes are TRBV12-3 or TRBV12-4 and TRBJ1-1; D unclear. The CDR3 is 13 amino acids. The V gene lost 5 bases and the J gene lost 4 bases, with 11 bases spanning the gap. CDR3 region: CASSPDGSTEAFF. The CDR3 bases are TGTGCCAGCAGTCCGGACGGGAGCACTGAAGCTTTCTTT.

This clone came up a few times. V gene TRBV5-6 combines with J gene TRBJ1-5, with a weak D call TRBD1 (5 bases). This CDR3 is 16 amino acids long. Germline V gives CDR1 SGHDT, CDR2 YYEEEE. V was pared by 3 bases and J by 5 bases, with 18 bases between. The CDR3 reads CASSSRRGARDQPQHF. Here the CDR3 DNA reads TGTGCCAGCAGCTCACGCCGTGGGGCCAGAGATCAGCCCCAGCATTTT.

V is TRBV5-5 and J is TRBJ1-4; tentative D call: TRBD1 (5 bases). CDR1 SGHKS and CDR2 YYEKEE come from the germline V gene (reference sequence). The V end lost 5 bases, the J end lost 4 bases, and 12 bases lay between the germline ends. The length of the CDR3 is 14 residues. The CDR3 spells CASSPGDSNEKLFF. CDR3 bases: TGTGCCAGCAGTCCCGGCGACAGTAATGAAAAACTGTTTTTT.

CDR3 nucleotides: TGTGCCAGCAGATCCGGACTAGGTCTCACAGATACGCAGTATTTT. Translated: CASRSGLGLTDTQYF. The chain has TRBV7-9 and TRBJ2-3, with 7 bases aligning to TRBD2. The ends lost 6 bases at V and 2 bases at J; junction bases unmatched: 8. The CDR3 is made up of 15 amino acids. Germline CDR1 is SEHNR and CDR2 is FQNEAQ (reference sequence).

The rearrangement uses TRBV18 and TRBJ1-4; 8 bases map to TRBD1. CDR1 and CDR2 (germline): KGHSH, LQKENI. The length of the CDR3 is 17 residues. The V gene end was trimmed by 3 bases and the J gene end by 5 bases; junction bases not matched to a gene: 11. The CDR3, as DNA: TGTGCCAGCTCACCTGTAAAGAGGACAGGGCGGAATGAAAAACTGTTTTTT. Protein: CASSPVKRTGRNEKLFF.

CDR3 in amino acids: CASHAGQVTYEQYF. The CDR3 bases are TGTGCCAGCCACGCGGGGCAGGTCACCTACGAGCAGTACTTC. The V gene is TRBV28, the J gene TRBJ2-7, with D perhaps matching TRBD2 (6 bases). CDR1 and CDR2 (germline): MDHEN, SYDVKM. V lost 8 bases and J lost 2, with 16 bases in between. This CDR3 has 14 amino acids. Using reference TRBV28 and TRBJ2-7 for the parts outside the CDR3, the full variable domain is DVKVTQSSRYLVKRTGEKVFLECVQDMDHENMFWYRQDPGLGLRLIYFSYDVKMKEKGDIPEGYSVSREKKERFSLILESASTNQTSMYLCASHAGQVTYEQYFGPGTRLTVT.

The rearrangement uses TRBV15 and TRBJ2-7; 8 positions match TRBD1. This CDR3 has 15 residues. Trimming at V came to 0 bases and at J to 4 bases, leaving 5 bases not matched to a gene. Per germline, CDR1 LNHNV and CDR2 YYDKDF (reference sequence). In DNA form, the CDR3 reads TGTGCCACCAGCAGAGACGGGACAGGTTCGTACGAGCAGTACTTC. Translation gives CATSRDGTGSYEQYF.

V is TRBV7-9 and J is TRBJ2-7; the match to TRBD1 covers 7 bases. Germline CDR1 reads SEHNR; CDR2 reads FQNEAQ (reference sequence). V gave up 5 bases and J gave up 3 bases; unmatched junction bases: 7. The CDR3 covers 14 residues. CDR3 amino acids: CASSHETGIYEQYF. The DNA of the CDR3 is TGTGCCAGCAGCCACGAGACAGGGATCTACGAGCAGTACTTC. Combining the CDR3 with reference TRBV7-9 and TRBJ2-7 gives the whole variable domain DTGVSQNPRHKITKRGQNVTFRCDPISEHNRLYWYRQTLGQGPEFLTYFQNEAQLEKSRLLSDRFSAERPKGSFSTLEIQRTEQGDSAMYLCASSHETGIYEQYFGPGTRLTVT.

V gene TRBV4-1 combines with J gene TRBJ2-7, with 9 nucleotides matching TRBD2. The CDR3 runs to 17 residues. V trimming: 4 bases; J trimming: 3 bases; junction bases outside the gene matches: 13. Germline CDR1 reads MGHRA; CDR2 reads YSYEKL. CDR3 region: CASSPRLAVNPDYEQYF. The CDR3 DNA is TGCGCCAGCAGCCCCCGACTAGCGGTGAACCCGGACTACGAGCAGTACTTC.

V and J are TRBV10-1 and TRBJ2-1; 8 positions match TRBD2. The CDR3 length is 16 residues. Germline V lookup: CDR1 WNHNN, CDR2 SYGVQD (reference sequence). The junction had 16 bases not matched to a gene; V was cut back by 6 bases and J by 9 bases. The CDR3 is CASRPGGAFTFSEQFF. The CDR3 DNA reads as TGCGCCAGCAGGCCCGGGGGGGCCTTTACCTTTAGTGAGCAGTTCTTC.

This clone came up once. The rearrangement uses TRBV18 and TRBJ1-4; 8 bases are a match to TRBD1. Unmatched junction bases numbered 3, after V lost 6 bases and J lost 3 bases. Germline lookup yields CDR1 KGHSH and CDR2 LQKENI. CDR3 length equals 14 residues. CDR3 DNA: TGTGCCAGCTCCCAGGGGGCAGCTAATGAAAAACTGTTTTTT. Protein: CASSQGAANEKLFF.

J is TRBJ1-2 and V is TRBV6-1; no firm D call. Per germline, CDR1 MNHNS and CDR2 SASEGT. V was trimmed by 2 bases and J by 6 bases, leaving 13 bases between them. This CDR3 region has 14 residues. This chain's CDR3 is CASSEPWAGNGYTF. CDR3 nucleotides: TGTGCCAGCAGTGAACCCTGGGCAGGTAATGGCTACACCTTC.

The V gene is TRBV6-4, the J gene TRBJ1-5, with D unresolved. In germline, CDR1 is MRHNA, CDR2 SNTAGT. This CDR3 comprises 14 residues. The V end lost 0 bases, the J end lost 6 bases, and 9 bases lay between the germline ends. The CDR3 spells CASSDSSGSQPQHF. The CDR3 DNA reads as TGTGCCAGCAGTGACTCGTCGGGTTCTCAGCCCCAGCATTTT.

This clone has a single count. The chain uses TRBV2 and TRBJ2-7, with 7 bases identical to TRBD2. V trimming: 9 bases; J trimming: 2 bases; junction bases outside the gene matches: 13. The CDR3 is made up of 15 amino acids. The germline CDR1 and CDR2 sequences are SNHLY and FYNNEI. This CDR3 is CARREGEESPYEQYF. CDR3 nucleotide sequence: TGTGCCAGAAGGGAGGGAGAAGAATCCCCCTACGAGCAGTACTTC. Full variable domain (outside the CDR3, taken from reference TRBV2 and TRBJ2-7): EPEVTQTPSHQVTQMGQEVILRCVPISNHLYFYWYRQILGQKVEFLVSFYNNEISEKSEIFDDQFSVERPDGSNFTLKIRSTKLEDSAMYFCARREGEESPYEQYFGPGTRLTVT.

Remarks on this clone: The junction departs from germline at one end; a sequencing error may be responsible. The same CDR3 can be traced to other DNA sequences in this sample. J is TRBJ1-5 and V is TRBV24-1; TRBD1 matches 12 bases. The CDR3 totals 16 residues. From germline, CDR1 is KGHDR and CDR2 SFDVKD. CDR3 nucleotides: TGTGCCACCAGTGACGGGACAGGGGGCGAAAATCAGCCTCAGCATTTT. This gives the protein CATSDGTGGENQPQHF.

The chain couples TRBV7-9 to TRBJ2-4; TRBD1 matches 7 bases. The CDR3 is 13 amino acids. The J segment lost 13 bases and the V segment lost 0 bases, leaving 6 bases of the junction unmatched. CDR1 SEHNR and CDR2 FQNEAQ come from the germline V gene (reference sequence). CDR3 residues: CASSLAGSTGQYF. The CDR3 DNA sequence: TGTGCCAGCAGCTTAGCGGGATCGACAGGGCAGTACTTC.

This chain joins TRBV5-6 and TRBJ1-1, with TRBD1 matching over 7 bases. There are 17 residues in the CDR3. V trimming: 4 bases; J trimming: 1 base; junction bases outside the gene matches: 13. Looked up from germline, CDR1 is SGHDT and CDR2 is YYEEEE. CDR3 protein: CASSPRPGQSTNTEAFF. CDR3 in DNA: TGTGCCAGCAGCCCAAGGCCGGGACAGAGCACGAACACTGAAGCTTTCTTT.

This rearrangement joins TRBV30 to TRBJ2-5, with 11 bases lining up with TRBD1. The CDR3 extends over 17 amino acids. The germline V gene encodes CDR1 GTSNPN and CDR2 SVGIG (reference sequence). The J segment lost 2 bases and the V segment lost 5 bases, leaving 13 bases of the junction unmatched. CDR3 in DNA: TGTGCCTGGGGAACCGGGACAGGGGGGATACGGCAAGAGACCCAGTACTTC. Translated, it gives CAWGTGTGGIRQETQYF.

This chain joins TRBV4-3 and TRBJ2-1, with TRBD2 matching 10 bases. This CDR3 is 15 amino acids long. V trimming: 4 bases; J trimming: 4 bases; junction bases outside the gene matches: 4. Germline CDR1 is LGHNA and CDR2 is YSLEER. This CDR3 reads CASSPLAGGYNEQFF. CDR3 nucleotides: TGCGCCAGCAGCCCATTAGCGGGAGGTTACAATGAGCAGTTCTTC.

The J gene is TRBJ1-3, the V gene TRBV15, with 7 bases lining up with TRBD1. The length of the CDR3 is 19 residues. V lost 0 bases, J lost 3 bases, and 14 bases stayed unmatched. The germline gives CDR1 LNHNV, CDR2 YYDKDF (reference sequence). CDR3: CATSREVDRPFIGGNTIYF. CDR3 sequence (DNA): TGTGCCACCAGCAGAGAAGTGGACAGGCCCTTTATTGGTGGAAACACCATATATTTT.

The chain recombines TRBV9 with TRBJ2-7; 7 bases agree with TRBD1. The germline V gene has CDR1 SGDLS and CDR2 YYNGEE. The CDR3 totals 14 residues. V dropped 0 bases and J dropped 3; count of bases not matched to a gene: 3. DNA of the CDR3: TGTGCCAGCAGCGTAGGACAGGGCGACTACGAGCAGTACTTC. It yields the protein CASSVGQGDYEQYF. The whole variable domain, remainder taken from reference TRBV9 and TRBJ2-7, is DSGVTQTPKHLITATGQRVTLRCSPRSGDLSVYWYQQSLDQGLQFLIQYYNGEERAKGNILERFSAQQFPDLHSELNLSSLELGDSALYFCASSVGQGDYEQYFGPGTRLTVT.

The V call is TRBV25-1, the J call TRBJ2-1; TRBD2 is a possible D gene (5 bases). CDR3 length: 18 amino acids. V was pared by 5 bases and J by 7 bases, with 27 bases between. CDR1 MGHDK and CDR2 SYGVNS come from the germline V gene. DNA of the CDR3: TGTGCCAGCAGTCCATCAATGAGGGCCCCACCTGGTCGGAATGAGCAGTTCTTC. It codes for CASSPSMRAPPGRNEQFF.

V usage is TRBV9 and J usage is TRBJ2-1; D is unresolved. Trimming took off 2 bases at V and 4 bases at J, with 13 bases between the two ends. Germline CDR1 SGDLS, CDR2 YYNGEE. The CDR3 runs to 15 residues. The CDR3 DNA reads TGTGCCAGCAGCGTGAGTTCAGGATATTACAATGAGCAGTTCTTC. Translated: CASSVSSGYYNEQFF.